This record looks at one T cell receptor beta chain sequence and its context. Some clones are missing from TCRdb's copy, which holds only in-frame ones; the method was immunoSEQ multiplex PCR. In the table there are 150,000 to 200,000 clones, about 87% of which are singletons. This specimen belongs to a study of radiation and T cells in renal cell carcinoma. Germline V gene data show CDR1 as SGHTA and CDR2 as FQGNSA. With 4 bases removed from V and 0 bases from J, the gap between germline ends came to 10 bases. This CDR3 region has 15 residues. Time point defined: blood 4 weeks post-SBRT, at nephrectomy. The treatment is: 15 Gy SBRT to primary tumor, nephrectomy 4 weeks later.

The sequence derives from a woman in her 50s with renal cell carcinoma. V gene TRBV7-2 combines with J gene TRBJ2-4; D gene ambiguous. Here the sequenced sample was blood, taken from a patient whose treatment included radiotherapy and nephrectomy. The CDR3 region is CASSSLGLAKNIQYF. CDR3 nucleotides: TGTGCCAGCAGCTCGTTAGGGCTAGCCAAAAACATTCAGTACTTC. The full variable domain, completed using reference TRBV7-2 and TRBJ2-4, is GAGVSQSPSNKVTEKGKDVELRCDPISGHTALYWYRQSLGQGLEFLIYFQGNSAPDKSGLPSDRFSAERTGGSVSTLTIQRTQQEDSAVYLCASSSLGLAKNIQYFGAGTRLSVL.